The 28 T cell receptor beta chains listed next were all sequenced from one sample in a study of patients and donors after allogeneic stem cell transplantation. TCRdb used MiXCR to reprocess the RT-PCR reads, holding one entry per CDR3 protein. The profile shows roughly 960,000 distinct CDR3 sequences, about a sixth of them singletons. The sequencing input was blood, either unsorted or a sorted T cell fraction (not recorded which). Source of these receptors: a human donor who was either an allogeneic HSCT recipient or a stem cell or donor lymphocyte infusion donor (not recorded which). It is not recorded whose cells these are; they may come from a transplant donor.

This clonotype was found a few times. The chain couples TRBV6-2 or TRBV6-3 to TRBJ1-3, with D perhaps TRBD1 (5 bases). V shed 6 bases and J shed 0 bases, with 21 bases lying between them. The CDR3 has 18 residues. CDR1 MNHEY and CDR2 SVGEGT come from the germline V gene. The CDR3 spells CASRETVTGLDSGNTIYF. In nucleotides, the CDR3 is TGTGCCAGCAGAGAAACCGTCACAGGCTTGGACTCTGGAAACACCATATATTTT.

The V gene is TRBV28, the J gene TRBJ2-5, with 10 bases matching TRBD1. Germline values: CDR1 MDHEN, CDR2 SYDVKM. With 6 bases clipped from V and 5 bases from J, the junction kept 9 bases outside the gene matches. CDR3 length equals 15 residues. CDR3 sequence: CASSTDRGLLETQYF. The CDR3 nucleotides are TGTGCCAGCAGCACCGACAGGGGGCTGCTGGAGACCCAGTACTTC. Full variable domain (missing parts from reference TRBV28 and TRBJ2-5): DVKVTQSSRYLVKRTGEKVFLECVQDMDHENMFWYRQDPGLGLRLIYFSYDVKMKEKGDIPEGYSVSREKKERFSLILESASTNQTSMYLCASSTDRGLLETQYFGPGTRLLVL.

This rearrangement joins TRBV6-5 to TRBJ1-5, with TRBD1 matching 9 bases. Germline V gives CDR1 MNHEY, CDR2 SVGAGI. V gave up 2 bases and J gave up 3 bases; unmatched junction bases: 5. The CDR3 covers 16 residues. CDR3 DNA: TGTGCCAGCAGTTACCAACAACAGGGGGCCAATCAGCCCCAGCATTTT. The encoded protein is CASSYQQQGANQPQHF.

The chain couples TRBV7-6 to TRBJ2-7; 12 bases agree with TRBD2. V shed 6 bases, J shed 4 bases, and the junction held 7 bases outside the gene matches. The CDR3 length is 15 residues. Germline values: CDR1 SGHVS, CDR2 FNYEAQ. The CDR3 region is CASSQGTSGLYEQYF. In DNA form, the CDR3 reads TGTGCCAGCAGTCAAGGGACTAGCGGGTTGTACGAGCAGTACTTC. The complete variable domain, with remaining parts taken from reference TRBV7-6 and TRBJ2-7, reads GAGVSQSPRYKVTKRGQDVALRCDPISGHVSLYWYRQALGQGPEFLTYFNYEAQQDKSGLPNDRFSAERPEGSISTLTIQRTEQRDSAMYRCASSQGTSGLYEQYFGPGTRLTVT.

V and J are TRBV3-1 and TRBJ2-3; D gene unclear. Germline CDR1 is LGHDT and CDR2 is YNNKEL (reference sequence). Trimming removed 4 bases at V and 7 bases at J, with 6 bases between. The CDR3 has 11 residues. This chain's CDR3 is CASSPGNTQYF. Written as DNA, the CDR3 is TGTGCCAGCAGCCCCGGTAATACGCAGTATTTT.

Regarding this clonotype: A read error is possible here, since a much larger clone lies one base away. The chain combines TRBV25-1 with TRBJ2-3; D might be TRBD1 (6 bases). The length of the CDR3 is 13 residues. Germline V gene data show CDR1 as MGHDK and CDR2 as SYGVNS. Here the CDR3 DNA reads TGTGCCAACAGTGTAACAGGGACAGATACGCAGTATTTT. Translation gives CANSVTGTDTQYF.

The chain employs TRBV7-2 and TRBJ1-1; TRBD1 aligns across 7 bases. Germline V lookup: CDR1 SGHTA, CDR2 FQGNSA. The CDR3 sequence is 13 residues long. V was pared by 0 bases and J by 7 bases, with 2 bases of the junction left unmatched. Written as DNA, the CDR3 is TGTGCCAGCAGCTTAGCGGACAGGATTGAAGCTTTCTTT. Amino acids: CASSLADRIEAFF.

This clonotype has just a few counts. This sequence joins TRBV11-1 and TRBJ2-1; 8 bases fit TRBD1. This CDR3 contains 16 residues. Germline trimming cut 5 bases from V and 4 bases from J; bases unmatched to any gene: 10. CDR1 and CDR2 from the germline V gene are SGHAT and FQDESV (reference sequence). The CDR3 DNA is TGTGCCAGCAGCCAGGGGGCGGGGAAAGCTTACAATGAGCAGTTCTTC. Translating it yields CASSQGAGKAYNEQFF.

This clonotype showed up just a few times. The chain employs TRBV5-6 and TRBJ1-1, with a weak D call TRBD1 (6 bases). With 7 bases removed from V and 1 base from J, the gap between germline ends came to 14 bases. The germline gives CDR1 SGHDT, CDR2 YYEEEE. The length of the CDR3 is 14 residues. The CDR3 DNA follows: TGTGCCAGCCACTTAGGACAGAAGAACACTGAAGCTTTCTTT. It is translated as CASHLGQKNTEAFF.

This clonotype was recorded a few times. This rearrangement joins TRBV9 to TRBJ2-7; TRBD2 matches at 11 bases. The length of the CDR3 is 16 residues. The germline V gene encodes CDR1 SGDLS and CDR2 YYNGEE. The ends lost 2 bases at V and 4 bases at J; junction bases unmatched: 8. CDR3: CASSVLAGGPLYEQYF. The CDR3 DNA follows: TGTGCCAGCAGCGTTTTAGCGGGAGGGCCTCTGTACGAGCAGTACTTC.

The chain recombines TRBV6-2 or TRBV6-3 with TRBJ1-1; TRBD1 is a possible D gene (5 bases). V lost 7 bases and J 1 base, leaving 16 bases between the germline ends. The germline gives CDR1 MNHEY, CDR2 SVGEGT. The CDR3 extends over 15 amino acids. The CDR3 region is CASTKPDSPNTEAFF. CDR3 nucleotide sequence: TGTGCCAGCACTAAACCCGACAGCCCGAACACTGAAGCTTTCTTT.

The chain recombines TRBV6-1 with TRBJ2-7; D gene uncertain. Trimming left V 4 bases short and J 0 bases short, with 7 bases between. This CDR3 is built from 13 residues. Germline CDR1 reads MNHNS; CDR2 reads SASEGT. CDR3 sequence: CASSVAISYEQYF. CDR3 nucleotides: TGTGCCAGCAGTGTGGCTATCTCCTACGAGCAGTACTTC.

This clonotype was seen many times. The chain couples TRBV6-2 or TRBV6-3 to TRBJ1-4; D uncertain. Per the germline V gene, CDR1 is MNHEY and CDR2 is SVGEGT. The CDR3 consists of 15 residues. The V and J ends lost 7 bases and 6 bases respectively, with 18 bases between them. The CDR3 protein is CASTSGRLLYEKLFF. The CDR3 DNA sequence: TGTGCCAGCACCTCAGGACGGTTGCTGTATGAAAAACTGTTTTTT.

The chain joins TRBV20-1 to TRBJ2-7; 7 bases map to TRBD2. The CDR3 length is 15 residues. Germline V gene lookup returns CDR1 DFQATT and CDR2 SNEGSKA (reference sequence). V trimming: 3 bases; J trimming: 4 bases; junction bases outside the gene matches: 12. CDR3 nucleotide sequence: TGCAGTGCTAGCCCGATGGCGGGGGACCTGTACGAGCAGTACTTC. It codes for CSASPMAGDLYEQYF.

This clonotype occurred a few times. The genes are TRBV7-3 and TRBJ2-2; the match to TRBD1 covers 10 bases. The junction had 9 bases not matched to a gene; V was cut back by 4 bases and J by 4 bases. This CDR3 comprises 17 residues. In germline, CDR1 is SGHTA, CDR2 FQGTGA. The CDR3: CASSSRTGGVGTGELFF. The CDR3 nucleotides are TGTGCCAGCAGCTCCCGGACAGGGGGTGTAGGCACCGGGGAGCTGTTTTTT. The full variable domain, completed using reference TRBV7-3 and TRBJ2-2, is GAGVSQTPSNKVTEKGKYVELRCDPISGHTALYWYRQSLGQGPEFLIYFQGTGAADDSGLPNDRFFAVRPEGSVSTLKIQRTERGDSAVYLCASSSRTGGVGTGELFFGEGSRLTVL.

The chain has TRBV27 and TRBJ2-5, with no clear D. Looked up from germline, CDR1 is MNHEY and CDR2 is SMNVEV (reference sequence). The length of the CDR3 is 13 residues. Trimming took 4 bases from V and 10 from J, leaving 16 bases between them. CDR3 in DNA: TGTGCCAGCAGTTCCCAACCCCAGGACGACCAGTACTTC. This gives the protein CASSSQPQDDQYF.

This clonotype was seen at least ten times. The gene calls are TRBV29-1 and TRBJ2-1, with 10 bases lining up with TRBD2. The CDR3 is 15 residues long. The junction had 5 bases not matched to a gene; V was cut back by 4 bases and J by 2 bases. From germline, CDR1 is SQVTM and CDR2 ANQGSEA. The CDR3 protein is CSVGSGLATYNEQFF. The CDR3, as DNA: TGCAGCGTTGGGTCGGGACTAGCGACCTACAATGAGCAGTTCTTC.

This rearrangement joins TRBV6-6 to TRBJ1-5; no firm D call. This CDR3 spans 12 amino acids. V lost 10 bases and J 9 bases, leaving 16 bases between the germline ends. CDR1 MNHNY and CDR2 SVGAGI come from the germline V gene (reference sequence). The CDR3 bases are TGTGCCACCTCGACGGAGTCGGGGCCCCAGCATTTT. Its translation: CATSTESGPQHF.

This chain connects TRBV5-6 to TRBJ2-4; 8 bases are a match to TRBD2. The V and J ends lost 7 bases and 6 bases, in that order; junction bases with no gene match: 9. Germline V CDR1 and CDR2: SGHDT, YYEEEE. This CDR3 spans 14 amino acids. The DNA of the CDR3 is TGTGCCAGCGGATCGGGGGGGCCCCGAAACATTCAGTACTTC. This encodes CASGSGGPRNIQYF.

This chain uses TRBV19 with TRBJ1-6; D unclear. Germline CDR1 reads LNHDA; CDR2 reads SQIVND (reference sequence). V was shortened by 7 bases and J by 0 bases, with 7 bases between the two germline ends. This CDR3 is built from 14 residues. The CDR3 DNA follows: TGTGCCAGTACTCTCCCCTCCTATAATTCACCCCTCCACTTT. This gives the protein CASTLPSYNSPLHF.

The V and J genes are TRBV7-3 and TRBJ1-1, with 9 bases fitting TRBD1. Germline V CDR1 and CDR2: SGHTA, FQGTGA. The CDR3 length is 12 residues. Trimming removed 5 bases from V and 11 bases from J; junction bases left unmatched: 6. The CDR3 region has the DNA TGTGCCAGCAGCCCCGGGACAGGGCGGGCTTTCTTT. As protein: CASSPGTGRAFF. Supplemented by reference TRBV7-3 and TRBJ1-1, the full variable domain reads GAGVSQTPSNKVTEKGKYVELRCDPISGHTALYWYRQSLGQGPEFLIYFQGTGAADDSGLPNDRFFAVRPEGSVSTLKIQRTERGDSAVYLCASSPGTGRAFFGQGTRLTVV.

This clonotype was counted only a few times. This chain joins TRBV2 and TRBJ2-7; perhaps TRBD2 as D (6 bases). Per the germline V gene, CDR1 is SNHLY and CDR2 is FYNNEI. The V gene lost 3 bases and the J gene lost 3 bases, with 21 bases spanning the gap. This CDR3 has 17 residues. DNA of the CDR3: TGTGCCAGCAGTGAGTCCCTCCCACTAGCTGAAAGCTACGAGCAGTACTTC. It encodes CASSESLPLAESYEQYF.

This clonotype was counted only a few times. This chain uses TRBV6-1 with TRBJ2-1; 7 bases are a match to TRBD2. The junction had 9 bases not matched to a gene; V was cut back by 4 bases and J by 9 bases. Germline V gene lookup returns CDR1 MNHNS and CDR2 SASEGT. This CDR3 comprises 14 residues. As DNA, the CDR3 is TGTGCCAGCAGTGTGGAGCGGGGATGGGTTGAGCAGTTCTTC. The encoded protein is CASSVERGWVEQFF.

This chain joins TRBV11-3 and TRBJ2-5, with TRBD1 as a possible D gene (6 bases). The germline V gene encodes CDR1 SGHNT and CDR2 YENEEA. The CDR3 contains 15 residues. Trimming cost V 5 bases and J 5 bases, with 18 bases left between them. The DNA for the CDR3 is TGTGCCAGCAGCCCCGAGGAGGCCCAGGGGGAGACCCAGTACTTC. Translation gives CASSPEEAQGETQYF.

CDR3 DNA: TGCAGTGCTAGAGTTCCTAGCGGGACCCATACCTACGAGCAGTACTTC. It is translated as CSARVPSGTHTYEQYF. The rearrangement links TRBV20-1 to TRBJ2-7; 9 bases map to TRBD2. The CDR3 extends over 16 amino acids. With V trimmed by 1 base and J by 2 bases, 9 bases remained unmatched. Germline V gene sequence: CDR1 DFQATT, CDR2 SNEGSKA (reference sequence).

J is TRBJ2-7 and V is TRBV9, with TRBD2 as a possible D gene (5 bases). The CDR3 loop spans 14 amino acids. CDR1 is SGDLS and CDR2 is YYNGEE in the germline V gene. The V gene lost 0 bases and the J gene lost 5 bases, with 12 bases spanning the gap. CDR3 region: CASSVGVATHEQYF. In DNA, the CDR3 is TGTGCCAGCAGCGTAGGGGTAGCGACCCACGAGCAGTACTTC.

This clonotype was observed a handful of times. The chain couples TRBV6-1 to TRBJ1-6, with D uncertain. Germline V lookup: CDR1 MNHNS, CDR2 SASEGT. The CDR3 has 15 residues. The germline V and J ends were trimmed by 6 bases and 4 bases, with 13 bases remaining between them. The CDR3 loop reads CASRAQRSYNSPLHF. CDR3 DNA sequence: TGTGCCAGCAGGGCCCAACGGAGTTATAATTCACCCCTCCACTTT.

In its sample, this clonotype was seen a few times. The CDR3 spells CASSKGGSNEQFF. CDR3 nucleotide sequence: TGTGCCAGCAGCAAAGGAGGGAGCAATGAGCAGTTCTTC. V is TRBV21-1 and J is TRBJ2-1; whether TRBD2, the table's D call, matches the DNA was not checked. TRBV21-1 is termed a pseudogene. The CDR3 covers 13 residues.